Listed below are T cell receptor beta chains from one sample, sequenced in a study of neurological immune-mediated disorders. TCRdb redid the calling of the 5' RACE reads with MiXCR, one entry per CDR3 protein. Here the sample spans about 30,000 distinct CDR3 sequences, roughly 15% being singletons. The sequencing input was PBMCs. These receptors were taken from a man in his sixties or seventies in good health. CDR3s include the opening cysteine and the closing phenylalanine or tryptophan. D genes are given only for firm matches. The size entry is marked missing in some rows and otherwise reads once, few, many or a size class.

many	16	TRBV4-1	TRBJ2-5	TRBD1	CASSLSSGGGRETQYF	TGCGCCAGCAGCCTAAGCTCAGGGGGCGGACGGGAGACCCAGTACTTC
many	16	TRBV5-6	TRBJ2-3	TRBD2	CASSSLAGGFTDTQYF	TGTGCCAGCAGCTCCTTAGCGGGGGGGTTCACAGATACGCAGTATTTT
medium-sized	18	TRBV4-3	TRBJ2-7	TRBD1	CASSQHEDRVGISYEQYF	TGCGCCAGCAGCCAACACGAAGACAGGGTTGGAATCTCCTACGAGCAGTACTTC
many	15	TRBV7-9	TRBJ1-2	TRBD1	CASSLGPDRGNGYTF	TGTGCCAGCAGCTTAGGTCCGGACAGGGGCAACGGCTACACCTTC
few	14	TRBV14	TRBJ1-3	.	CASSQVDKGNTIYF	TGTGCCAGCAGCCAAGTTGATAAGGGAAACACCATATATTTT
many	15	TRBV6-6	TRBJ2-5	TRBD2	CASSYPTSGEETQYF	TGTGCCAGCAGTTACCCGACTAGCGGAGAAGAGACCCAGTACTTC
many	16	TRBV7-3	TRBJ2-3	.	CASSLRGPLSTDTQYF	TGTGCCAGCAGCTTAAGGGGGCCCTTGAGCACAGATACGCAGTATTTT
many	13	TRBV7-2	TRBJ2-7	TRBD2	CASSRLAEYEQYF	TGTGCCAGCAGCAGACTAGCGGAGTACGAGCAGTACTTC
.	14	TRBV5-1	TRBJ2-2	.	CASNLQPGTGELFF	TGCGCCAGCAACCTGCAACCGGGCACCGGGGAGCTGTTTTTT
many	13	TRBV18	TRBJ1-4	.	CASSQSTNEKLFF	TGTGCCAGCTCACAATCAACTAATGAAAAACTGTTTTTT
many	16	TRBV20-1	TRBJ1-5	TRBD1	CSARKSGTGDDQPQHF	TGCAGTGCTAGAAAATCCGGGACAGGGGATGATCAGCCCCAGCATTTT
many	15	TRBV12-3/TRBV12-4	TRBJ1-6	TRBD1	CASSFRTGLGSPLHF	TGTGCCAGCAGTTTCAGGACAGGGTTAGGTTCACCCCTCCACTTT
many	16	TRBV24-1	TRBJ2-2	.	CATSDLRGRGTGELFF	TGTGCCACCAGTGATTTGCGGGGTAGAGGAACCGGGGAGCTGTTTTTT
many	12	TRBV6-2/TRBV6-3	TRBJ2-1	.	CASSSVLYEQFF	TGTGCCAGCAGTTCTGTTCTCTATGAGCAGTTCTTC
many	14	TRBV12-3/TRBV12-4	TRBJ1-1	TRBD1	CASIYRGLNTEAFF	TGTGCCAGCATCTACAGGGGGCTGAACACTGAAGCTTTCTTT
many	15	TRBV19	TRBJ2-7	.	CASSIEEGFAYEQYF	TGTGCCAGTAGTATAGAGGAGGGGTTCGCCTACGAGCAGTACTTC
many	16	TRBV7-2	TRBJ2-3	.	CASSALGGPDTDTQYF	TGTGCCAGCAGCGCCCTCGGGGGGCCGGATACAGATACGCAGTATTTT
many	16	TRBV5-1	TRBJ2-3	TRBD2	CASRRTSGGPTDTQYF	TGCGCCAGCAGACGGACTAGCGGGGGCCCCACAGATACGCAGTATTTT
many	13	TRBV5-1	TRBJ1-1	.	CASSLGGDTEAFF	TGCGCCAGCAGCTTGGGAGGGGACACTGAAGCTTTCTTT
many	13	TRBV7-3	TRBJ2-3	.	CASSLYRTDTQYF	TGTGCCAGCAGCTTATACAGGACAGATACGCAGTATTTT
many	18	TRBV7-3	TRBJ2-2	TRBD1	CASSLIASGQRNTGELFF	TGTGCCAGCAGCTTAATTGCATCGGGACAGAGGAACACCGGGGAGCTGTTTTTT
many	15	TRBV5-6	TRBJ2-6	.	CASSLGGIGANVLTF	TGTGCCAGCAGCTTGGGGGGGATTGGGGCCAACGTCCTGACTTTC
.	13	TRBV4-3	TRBJ2-5	.	CASGQSFGETQYF	TGCGCCAGCGGCCAAAGTTTCGGAGAGACCCAGTACTTC
many	17	TRBV18	TRBJ2-1	TRBD2	CASSPARGGASYNEQFF	TGTGCCAGCTCACCGGCGCGGGGGGGCGCATCCTACAATGAGCAGTTCTTC
many	16	TRBV5-6	TRBJ1-5	.	CASSLAGRKSNQPQHF	TGTGCCAGCAGCTTGGCCGGCAGGAAGAGCAATCAGCCCCAGCATTTT
many	14	TRBV18	TRBJ1-2	.	CASSPPRVNYGYTF	TGTGCCAGCTCACCACCCAGGGTCAACTATGGCTACACCTTC
many	15	TRBV12-3/TRBV12-4	TRBJ1-5	.	CASSPWLGRNQPQHF	TGTGCCAGCAGTCCCTGGCTGGGTCGCAATCAGCCCCAGCATTTT
many	15	TRBV10-3	TRBJ2-6	TRBD2	CAISGGSSGANVLTF	TGTGCCATTTCGGGGGGAAGCTCTGGGGCCAACGTCCTGACTTTC
.	14	TRBV5-5	TRBJ1-1	TRBD1	CASSLQGAMFEAFF	TGTGCCAGCAGCTTGCAGGGGGCGATGTTTGAAGCTTTCTTT
many	15	TRBV12-3/TRBV12-4	TRBJ2-1	TRBD1	CASSTGTGESNEQFF	TGTGCCAGCAGTACCGGGACAGGGGAAAGCAATGAGCAGTTCTTC
many	13	TRBV7-8	TRBJ1-1	.	CASSYFKNTEAFF	TGTGCCAGCAGCTATTTTAAGAACACTGAAGCTTTCTTT
many	13	TRBV5-6	TRBJ2-7	.	CASSLDGYYEQYF	TGTGCCAGCAGCTTGGACGGATACTACGAGCAGTACTTC
many	15	TRBV7-8	TRBJ2-2	.	CASSLVRVGTGELFF	TGTGCCAGCAGCTTAGTCAGGGTTGGTACCGGGGAGCTGTTTTTT
many	15	TRBV6-5	TRBJ1-5	TRBD1	CASSARDRVNQPQHF	TGTGCCAGCAGTGCCCGGGACAGGGTGAACCAGCCCCAGCATTTT
many	14	TRBV5-6	TRBJ2-1	.	CASSLVQIYNEQFF	TGTGCCAGCAGCTTGGTTCAGATTTACAATGAGCAGTTCTTC
many	14	TRBV27	TRBJ2-2	TRBD1	CASSEQGALWGLFF	TGTGCCAGCAGTGAACAGGGGGCTCTCTGGGGGCTGTTTTTT
.	20	TRBV5-1	TRBJ2-7	TRBD2	CASSLVFGTSGGIEMWEQYF	TGCGCCAGCAGCTTGGTGTTTGGGACTAGCGGGGGGATCGAGATGTGGGAGCAGTACTTC
.	15	TRBV2	TRBJ2-7	.	CASSERGGAHYEQYF	TGTGCCAGCAGTGAAAGGGGCGGGGCTCACTACGAGCAGTACTTC
many	14	TRBV7-6	TRBJ2-7	TRBD1	CASSSFRGQGEQYF	TGTGCCAGCAGCTCCTTCCGGGGACAGGGCGAGCAGTACTTC
many	12	TRBV7-8	TRBJ2-5	.	CASSPAGETQYF	TGTGCCAGCAGCCCGGCGGGGGAGACCCAGTACTTC
few	13	TRBV6-1	TRBJ1-2	TRBD1	CASSPQGNYGYTF	TGTGCCAGCAGTCCACAGGGGAACTATGGCTACACCTTC
.	15	TRBV28	TRBJ2-7	.	CASSRTLPNSYEQYF	TGTGCCAGCAGCCGGACCCTCCCTAACTCCTACGAGCAGTACTTC
many	11	TRBV11-3	TRBJ2-1	TRBD1	CASRDRGEQFF	TGTGCCAGCAGGGACAGGGGGGAGCAGTTCTTC
many	15	TRBV20-1	TRBJ2-2	.	CSARDSEGVTGELFF	TGCAGTGCTAGAGATTCTGAGGGTGTCACCGGGGAGCTGTTTTTT
many	17	TRBV25-1	TRBJ2-1	TRBD1	CASSQTGTVNTAGEQFF	TGTGCCAGCAGTCAAACCGGGACAGTGAACACCGCGGGTGAGCAGTTCTTC
many	15	TRBV9	TRBJ2-3	TRBD1	CASSVVGQGTDTQYF	TGTGCCAGCAGCGTAGTTGGACAGGGGACAGATACGCAGTATTTT
.	15	TRBV10-3	TRBJ1-2	TRBD1	CAISGGAGGLYGYTF	TGTGCCATCAGTGGTGGGGCAGGGGGACTCTATGGGTACACCTTC
many	15	TRBV20-1	TRBJ2-3	TRBD2	CSARGAGGIFDTQYF	TGCAGTGCTAGAGGAGCGGGGGGTATCTTCGATACGCAGTATTTT
many	14	TRBV20-1	TRBJ2-1	TRBD1	CSARGDRKEDEQFF	TGCAGTGCTAGAGGGGACAGGAAGGAGGATGAGCAGTTCTTC
many	12	TRBV10-3	TRBJ1-1	.	CATKTGNTEAFF	TGTGCCACTAAGACAGGAAACACTGAAGCTTTCTTT
many	15	TRBV29-1	TRBJ2-7	.	CSVEKWRVWVYEQYF	TGCAGCGTTGAAAAGTGGCGGGTTTGGGTCTACGAGCAGTACTTC
many	13	TRBV7-8	TRBJ1-1	.	CASSLEPGGEAFF	TGTGCCAGCAGCTTGGAGCCGGGGGGTGAAGCTTTCTTT
many	13	TRBV20-1	TRBJ2-2	.	CSAREETYGELFF	TGCAGTGCTAGAGAGGAAACTTACGGGGAGCTGTTTTTT
many	13	TRBV5-1	TRBJ1-1	.	CASSLTPDTEAFF	TGCGCCAGCAGCTTAACTCCCGACACTGAAGCTTTCTTT
few	18	TRBV28	TRBJ2-7	TRBD2	CASSLLVPGLVPTYEQYF	TGTGCCAGCAGTTTACTCGTCCCGGGACTAGTTCCAACCTACGAGCAGTACTTC
many	14	TRBV7-2	TRBJ2-5	.	CASSLGGAQETQYF	TGTGCCAGCAGCTTGGGGGGAGCCCAAGAGACCCAGTACTTC
many	12	TRBV28	TRBJ2-7	.	CASSLVGGEQYF	TGTGCCAGCAGTTTAGTGGGGGGCGAGCAGTACTTC
many	13	TRBV6-6	TRBJ1-2	.	CASTLDDLLSYTF	TGTGCCAGCACCTTGGACGACCTTTTGAGCTACACCTTC
many	14	TRBV3-1	TRBJ1-1	TRBD1	CASSHRQGSTEAFF	TGTGCCAGCAGCCACCGACAGGGGTCCACTGAAGCTTTCTTT